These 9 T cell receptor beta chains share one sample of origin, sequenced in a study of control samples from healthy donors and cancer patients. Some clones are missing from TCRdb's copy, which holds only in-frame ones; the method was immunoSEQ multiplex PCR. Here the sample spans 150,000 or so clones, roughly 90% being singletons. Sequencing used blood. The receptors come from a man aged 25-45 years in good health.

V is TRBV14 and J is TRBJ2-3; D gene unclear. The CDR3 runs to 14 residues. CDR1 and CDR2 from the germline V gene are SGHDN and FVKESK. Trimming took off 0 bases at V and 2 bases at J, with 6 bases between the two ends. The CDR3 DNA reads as TGTGCCAGCAGCCAAGACTCTTACACAGATACGCAGTATTTT. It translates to CASSQDSYTDTQYF.

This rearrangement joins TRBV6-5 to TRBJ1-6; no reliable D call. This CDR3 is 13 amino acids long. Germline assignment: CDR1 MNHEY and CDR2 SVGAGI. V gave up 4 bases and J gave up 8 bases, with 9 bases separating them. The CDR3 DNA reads TGTGCCAGCAGTTTCCGGAGAGATTCACCCCTCCACTTT. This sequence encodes CASSFRRDSPLHF.

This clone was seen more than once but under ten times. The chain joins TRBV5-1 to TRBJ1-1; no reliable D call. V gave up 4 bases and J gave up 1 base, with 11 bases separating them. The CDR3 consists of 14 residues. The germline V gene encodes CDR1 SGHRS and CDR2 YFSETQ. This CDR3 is CASSPGRSNTEAFF. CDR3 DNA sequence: TGCGCCAGCAGCCCAGGACGGTCGAACACTGAAGCTTTCTTT. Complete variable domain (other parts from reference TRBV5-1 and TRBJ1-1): KAGVTQTPRYLIKTRGQQVTLSCSPISGHRSVSWYQQTPGQGLQFLFEYFSETQRNKGNFPGRFSGRQFSNSRSEMNVSTLELGDSALYLCASSPGRSNTEAFFGQGTRLTVV.

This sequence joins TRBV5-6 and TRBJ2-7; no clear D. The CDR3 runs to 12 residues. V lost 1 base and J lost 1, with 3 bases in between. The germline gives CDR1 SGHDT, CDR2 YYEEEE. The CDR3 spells CASSLTSYEQYF. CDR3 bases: TGTGCCAGCAGCTTGACATCCTACGAGCAGTACTTC.

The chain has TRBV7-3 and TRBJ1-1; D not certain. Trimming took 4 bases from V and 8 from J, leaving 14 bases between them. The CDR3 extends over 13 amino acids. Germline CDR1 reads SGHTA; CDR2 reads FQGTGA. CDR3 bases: TGTGCCAGCAGCTACGATCAGACGGGGGAAGCTTTCTTT. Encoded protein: CASSYDQTGEAFF.

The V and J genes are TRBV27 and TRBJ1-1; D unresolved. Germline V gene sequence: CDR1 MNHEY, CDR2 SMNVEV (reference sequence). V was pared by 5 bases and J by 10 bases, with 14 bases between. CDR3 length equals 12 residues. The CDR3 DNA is TGTGCCAGCAGTCCTATCACTGGTGGAGCTTTCTTT. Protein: CASSPITGGAFF.

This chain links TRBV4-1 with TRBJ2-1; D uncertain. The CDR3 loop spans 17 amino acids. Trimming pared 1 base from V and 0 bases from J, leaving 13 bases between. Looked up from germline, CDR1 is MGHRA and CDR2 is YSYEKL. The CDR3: CASSQVDMGYSYNEQFF. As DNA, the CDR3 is TGCGCCAGCAGCCAAGTTGATATGGGGTACTCCTACAATGAGCAGTTCTTC.

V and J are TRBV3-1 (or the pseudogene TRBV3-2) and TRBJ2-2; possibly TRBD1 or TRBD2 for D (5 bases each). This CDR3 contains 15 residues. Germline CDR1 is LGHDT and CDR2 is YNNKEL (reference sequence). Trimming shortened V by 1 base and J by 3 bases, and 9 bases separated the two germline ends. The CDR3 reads CASSQVRGDTGELFF. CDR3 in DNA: TGTGCCAGCAGCCAAGTGAGGGGCGACACCGGGGAGCTGTTTTTT.

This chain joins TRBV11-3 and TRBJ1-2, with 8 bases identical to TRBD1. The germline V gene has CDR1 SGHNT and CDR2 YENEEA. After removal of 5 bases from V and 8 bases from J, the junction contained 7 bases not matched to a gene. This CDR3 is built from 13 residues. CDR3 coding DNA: TGTGCCAGCAGCCAAACAGGGGGATACGGCTACACCTTC. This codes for CASSQTGGYGYTF.